The 8 T cell receptor beta chains below all came from one sample that was sequenced in a study of blood T cell repertoires in COVID-19. TCRdb keeps only in-frame clones here, not all; method: immunoSEQ multiplex PCR. Of around 56,000 clones in the sample, around 67% were seen once. Sequencing input: peripheral blood. The receptors here all came from a woman aged 45 to 65 with active or convalescent COVID-19.

J is TRBJ1-5 and V is TRBV11-2; weak D call: TRBD1 (6 bases). Between the trimmed V and J ends, which lost 4 bases and 4 bases, there was a span of 20 bases. This CDR3 comprises 17 residues. The germline V gene encodes CDR1 SGHAT and CDR2 FQNNGV. The CDR3 loop reads CASSSGRGGQNNQPQHF. The CDR3 nucleotides are TGTGCCAGCAGCTCAGGACGAGGAGGACAGAATAATCAGCCCCAGCATTTT.

The CDR3 nucleotides are TGTGCCAGCAGCTTAACGGGAGGGTCCGAGCAGTACTTC. Its translation: CASSLTGGSEQYF. The V and J genes are TRBV7-9 and TRBJ2-7; 8 bases line up with TRBD2. The CDR3 length is 13 residues. The V segment lost 2 bases and the J segment 6 bases; nucleotides outside the gene matches: 3. Germline V lookup: CDR1 SEHNR, CDR2 FQNEAQ (reference sequence).

The J gene is TRBJ2-7, the V gene TRBV5-4; no firm D call. CDR1 and CDR2 (germline): SGHNT, YYREEE (reference sequence). The CDR3 extends over 12 amino acids. V lost 0 bases and J 7 bases, leaving 8 bases between the germline ends. The CDR3 loop is CASSLGPREQYF. In nucleotides, the CDR3 is TGTGCCAGCAGCTTGGGCCCTAGGGAGCAGTACTTC.

This clone was seen a few times. The rearrangement uses TRBV12-3 or TRBV12-4 and TRBJ1-6; D possibly corresponds to TRBD1 (6 bases). The length of the CDR3 is 13 residues. V was cut by 6 bases and J by 8 bases, with 11 bases left in between. The CDR3 DNA is TGTGCCAGCAGGCAGGACAGTTATTCACCCCTCCACTTT. Its translation is CASRQDSYSPLHF.

As concerns this clone: This likely traces to a read error, being one base from a far larger clone. The sample holds other DNA sequences that translate to the same CDR3. The chain uses TRBV7-2 and TRBJ1-1; TRBD1 is a possible D gene (6 bases). The CDR3 totals 14 residues. Trimming pared 1 base from V and 0 bases from J, leaving 6 bases between. Germline CDR1 SGHTA, CDR2 FQGNSA. This CDR3 reads CASSLGTVNTEAFF. In DNA, the CDR3 is TGTGCCAGCAGCTTAGGGACAGTGAACACTGAAGCTTTCTTT.

The gene calls are TRBV27 and TRBJ2-3, with 9 positions matching TRBD1. The CDR3 sequence is 14 residues long. V lost 3 bases and J lost 14; bases outside the gene matches: 12. Germline V lookup: CDR1 MNHEY, CDR2 SMNVEV (reference sequence). CDR3 protein: CASSFSSRDRAMYF. CDR3 DNA sequence: TGTGCCAGCAGTTTTTCCTCCCGGGACAGGGCTATGTATTTT.

This clone was seen only a few times. The sample holds other DNA sequences that translate to the same CDR3. This chain links TRBV28 with TRBJ2-3; the match to TRBD2 covers 9 bases. Germline V gene data show CDR1 as MDHEN and CDR2 as SYDVKM. J lost 3 bases, V lost 3 bases, and 1 base had no gene match. The CDR3 extends over 14 amino acids. CDR3: CASSFLAGTDTQYF. DNA of the CDR3: TGTGCCAGCAGTTTTCTAGCGGGAACAGATACGCAGTATTTT.

This clone showed up just a few times. The rearrangement uses TRBV6-2 or TRBV6-3 and TRBJ1-1, with D tentatively TRBD1 (5 bases). Trimming stripped 4 bases from V and 1 base from J, with 10 bases between. The CDR3 spans 14 residues. The germline CDR1 and CDR2 sequences are MNHEY and SVGEGT. The chain's CDR3 is CASSSWGGNTEAFF. CDR3 nucleotides: TGTGCCAGCAGTTCGTGGGGGGGGAACACTGAAGCTTTCTTT.